The source of this TCR beta chain is a study of regulatory T cells in long-lasting Graves disease. The germline gives CDR1 SGHRS, CDR2 YFSETQ. The CDR3 sequence is 16 residues long. V gave up 3 bases and J gave up 0 bases, with 13 bases separating them. For TCR beta, libraries came from iRepertoire HTBI primers and Arm-PCR of CDR3 regions. TCRdb fed the multiplex PCR reads into MiXCR, producing one record per CDR3 protein. Found here are hundreds of thousands of distinct CDR3 sequences, approximately 29% of them singletons; the top ten hold roughly 41%. Time point noted: persistent/refractory GD, antithyroid drugs over 5 years with positive TRAb. Scientists built the TCR library using RNA that was extracted from PBMCs.

The TCR comes from a female donor with Graves disease. Here the sequenced sample was peripheral blood mononuclear cells (PBMCs), taken when the disease was refractory, from a patient treated with antithyroid drugs. V usage is TRBV5-1 and J usage is TRBJ1-5; tentatively, D is TRBD1 (5 bases). In DNA, the CDR3 is TGCGCCAGCAGCTCGGGGGGGAGTTATAGCAATCAGCCCCAGCATTTT. Protein: CASSSGGSYSNQPQHF.